This TCR beta chain comes out of a study of cytomegalovirus exposure and HLA in healthy donors. Across the whole study: Tens of millions of unique TCRs from HLA-typed donors were held in an early release of data. Overall study findings and caveats: When a later analysis was performed, an Asian-associated ancestry cluster reportedly had fewer N-insertions than the approximately 700-donor mean. Several of the most significant clusters were apparently associated with common viral pathogens in a later analysis.

CDR3 size: 11 residues. Germline-derived CDR1 and CDR2 are SGHTA and FQGNSA. V dropped 4 bases and J dropped 6 bases, with 5 bases sitting between them. It was with 60 Vbeta and 13 Jbeta primers that the PCR ran. The repertoire was sequenced with immunoSEQ multiplex PCR; TCRdb's copy has only in-frame clones and lacks some. Seen here are about 180,000 clones, over 70% observed once, and the top ten hold over 1.1%. Turning to this clone: Its antigen is not identified.

The source of this sequence is a man between 18 and 35 years old in good health and CMV-seronegative. The sequenced material came from PBMCs. The chain is built from TRBV7-2 and TRBJ2-3; the D is unclear. In nucleotides, the CDR3 is TGTGCCAGCAGCTCGAGGGATACGCAGTATTTT. It encodes CASSSRDTQYF.